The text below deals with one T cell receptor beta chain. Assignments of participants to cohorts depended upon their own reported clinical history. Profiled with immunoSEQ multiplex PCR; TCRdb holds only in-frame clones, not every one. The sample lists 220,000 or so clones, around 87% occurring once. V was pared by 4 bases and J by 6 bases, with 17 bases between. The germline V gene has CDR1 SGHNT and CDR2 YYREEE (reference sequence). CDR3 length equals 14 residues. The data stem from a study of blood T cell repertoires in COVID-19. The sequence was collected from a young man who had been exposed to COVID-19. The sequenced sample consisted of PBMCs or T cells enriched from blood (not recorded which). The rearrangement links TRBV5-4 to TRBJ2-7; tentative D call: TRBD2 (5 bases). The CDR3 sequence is CASSADSSWFEQYF. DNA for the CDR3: TGTGCCAGCAGCGCGGACTCTAGTTGGTTCGAGCAGTACTTC. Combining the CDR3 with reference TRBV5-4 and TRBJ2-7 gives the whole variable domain ETGVTQSPTHLIKTRGQQVTLRCSSQSGHNTVSWYQQALGQGPQFIFQYYREEENGRGNFPPRFSGLQFPNYSSELNVNALELDDSALYLCASSADSSWFEQYFGPGTRLTVT.